Listed below are T cell receptor beta chains from one sample, sequenced in a study of cytomegalovirus exposure and HLA in healthy donors. Clones were read by immunoSEQ multiplex PCR, and TCRdb kept only the in-frame ones, dropping some. The sample holds roughly 200,000 clones, around 86% seen once. The source material was PBMCs. These receptors originate from a man aged 50 to 59 in good health and CMV-seronegative. Both conserved end residues are trimmed from each CDR3.

v_gene: TRBV15; j_gene: TRBJ1-2; CDR3aa: ATSRDPGTNYGYT
v_gene: TRBV5-4; j_gene: TRBJ2-3; CDR3aa: ASSPLSGREFKDTQY
v_gene: TRBV5-1; j_gene: TRBJ2-2; CDR3aa: ASSYMGDSFTGELF
v_gene: TRBV19; j_gene: TRBJ2-3; CDR3aa: ASSIKGVNVVGFTDTQY
v_gene: TRBV6-1; j_gene: TRBJ1-1; CDR3aa: ASGRLARKAF
v_gene: TRBV7-2; j_gene: TRBJ2-5; CDR3aa: ASSLAGGGETQY
v_gene: TRBV7-2; j_gene: TRBJ1-1; CDR3aa: ASGRQGGTEAF
v_gene: TRBV18; j_gene: TRBJ1-2; CDR3aa: ASSPSPNNYGYT
v_gene: TRBV6-5; j_gene: TRBJ1-1; CDR3aa: ASYDGQGLTGAF
v_gene: TRBV6-1; j_gene: TRBJ2-7; CDR3aa: ASSDRAPYEQY
v_gene: TRBV5-1; j_gene: TRBJ2-7; CDR3aa: ASARTSGTYEQY
v_gene: TRBV5-6; j_gene: TRBJ2-1; CDR3aa: ASSLSGEQF
v_gene: TRBV5-4; j_gene: TRBJ2-5; CDR3aa: ASSPTSGGGLKTQY
v_gene: TRBV12-5; j_gene: TRBJ2-6; CDR3aa: ASGLVDRAGANVLT
v_gene: TRBV5-1; j_gene: TRBJ2-2; CDR3aa: ASSMALGVASTGELF
v_gene: TRBV4-1; j_gene: TRBJ1-5; CDR3aa: ASSQGSRGPSGSNQPQH
v_gene: TRBV7-2; j_gene: TRBJ2-3; CDR3aa: ASSPLAGARDTQY
v_gene: TRBV7-9; j_gene: TRBJ2-2; CDR3aa: ASSLARGPGTGELF
v_gene: TRBV6-4; j_gene: TRBJ2-1; CDR3aa: ASSDRRGGFNEQF
v_gene: TRBV28; j_gene: TRBJ2-1; CDR3aa: ASSQSGTGVHNEQF
v_gene: TRBV5-4; j_gene: TRBJ1-2; CDR3aa: ASSYATGQAKVGYT
v_gene: TRBV30; j_gene: TRBJ2-7; CDR3aa: AWNAGGTYEQY